These 10 T cell receptor beta chains came from one sample sequenced in a study of CD8 T cells in ankylosing spondylitis. Each CDR3 protein gets one entry after TCRdb re-called the 5' RACE reads with MiXCR. This sample has approximately 35,000 distinct CDR3 sequences, with around an eighth found just once. Sequencing input: synovial fluid, either unsorted or a sorted T cell fraction (not recorded which). The receptor set was obtained from a male donor with ankylosing spondylitis.

The chain employs TRBV7-9 and TRBJ2-7; D remains unclear. The CDR3 covers 14 residues. Trimming removed 5 bases from V and 2 bases from J, with 13 bases in between. Germline CDR1 is SEHNR and CDR2 is FQNEAQ (reference sequence). The CDR3 is CASSTVQVPYEQYF. CDR3 coding DNA: TGTGCCAGCAGCACGGTGCAGGTCCCCTACGAGCAGTACTTC.

The CDR3: CASSSGVAGANVLTF. As DNA, the CDR3 is TGCGCCAGCAGCTCAGGGGTTGCTGGGGCCAACGTCCTGACTTTC. The genes are TRBV5-1 and TRBJ2-6; TRBD1 is a possible D gene (6 bases). The germline CDR1 and CDR2 sequences are SGHRS and YFSETQ. Trimming removed 3 bases at V and 2 bases at J, with 9 bases between. There are 15 residues in the CDR3.

This clonotype has only one observation. The V call is TRBV27, the J call TRBJ1-1; TRBD1 is a possible D gene (6 bases). V gave up 7 bases and J gave up 0 bases, with 12 bases separating them. CDR3 length: 14 residues. The germline gives CDR1 MNHEY, CDR2 SMNVEV (reference sequence). CDR3 bases: TGTGCCAGCATTGGGGGGGCGTTGAACACTGAAGCTTTCTTT. As protein: CASIGGALNTEAFF.

This clonotype is labeled as medium-sized. This chain connects TRBV4-3 to TRBJ2-4, with D possibly being TRBD1 or TRBD2 (5 bases each). The CDR3 runs to 15 residues. Germline lookup yields CDR1 LGHNA and CDR2 YSLEER. V was pared by 1 base and J by 5 bases, with 12 bases between. CDR3 amino acids: CASSQARDPENIQYF. The CDR3 nucleotides read TGCGCCAGCAGCCAAGCCAGGGACCCCGAAAACATTCAGTACTTC.

The rearrangement joins TRBV30 to TRBJ2-7; no reliable D call. Germline values: CDR1 GTSNPN, CDR2 SVGIG (reference sequence). V was clipped by 8 bases and J by 0 bases, with 11 bases between them. The CDR3 consists of 12 residues. Here the CDR3 reads CAQKESSYEQYF. CDR3 DNA: TGTGCCCAAAAAGAGAGCTCCTACGAGCAGTACTTC.

This chain links TRBV5-4 with TRBJ1-2; 7 bases agree with TRBD1. V shed 3 bases, J shed 8 bases, and the junction held 7 bases outside the gene matches. Germline CDR1 reads SGHNT; CDR2 reads YYREEE (reference sequence). The CDR3 totals 13 residues. CDR3 coding DNA: TGTGCCAGCAGCTATGACAGGGATCGGGGCTACACCTTC. The encoded protein is CASSYDRDRGYTF.

The sample holds a few counts of this clonotype. The chain uses TRBV6-1 and TRBJ1-2; 11 bases match TRBD1. Germline V gene lookup returns CDR1 MNHNS and CDR2 SASEGT. J gave up 2 bases and V 8 bases, and 1 base lay outside the gene matches. CDR3 length equals 13 residues. CDR3 nucleotides: TGTGCCAGCTGGGACAGGGGGAACTATGGCTACACCTTC. Translation: CASWDRGNYGYTF.

This clonotype was detected ten times or more. The chain has TRBV14 and TRBJ2-2; perhaps TRBD2 as D (5 bases). Germline CDR1 and CDR2: SGHDN and FVKESK. Trimming removed 1 base from V and 8 bases from J, with 8 bases in between. This CDR3 is built from 13 residues. The CDR3 nucleotides are TGTGCCAGCAGCCAAGCTCGGAGGGGGGAGCTGTTTTTT. It yields the protein CASSQARRGELFF.

This clonotype was observed once. A much larger clone is a single base away; this may be a read error. The chain carries TRBV7-9 and TRBJ2-4, with D perhaps given as TRBD1 or TRBD2 (5 bases each). The CDR3 spans 16 residues. The germline gives CDR1 SEHNR, CDR2 FQNEAQ (reference sequence). Trimming took off 4 bases at V and 2 bases at J, with 15 bases between the two ends. CDR3: CASSSPEEGSKNIQYF. DNA of the CDR3: TGTGCCAGCAGCTCCCCTGAAGAGGGGTCCAAAAACATTCAGTACTTC. The variable domain in full, with the rest retrieved from reference TRBV7-9 and TRBJ2-4, is DTGVSQNPRHKITKRGQNVTFRCDPISEHNRLYWYRQTLGQGPEFLTYFQNEAQLEKSRLLSDRFSAERPKGSFSTLEIQRTEQGDSAMYLCASSSPEEGSKNIQYFGAGTRLSVL.

This clonotype came up a few times. The rearrangement links TRBV11-2 to TRBJ2-3; D unclear. CDR3 length equals 15 residues. Trimming removed 6 bases from V and 2 bases from J, with 15 bases in between. Germline lookup yields CDR1 SGHAT and CDR2 FQNNGV. This chain's CDR3 is CASSGPFWPTDTQYF. The CDR3 DNA is TGTGCCAGCAGTGGCCCTTTTTGGCCCACAGATACGCAGTATTTT.